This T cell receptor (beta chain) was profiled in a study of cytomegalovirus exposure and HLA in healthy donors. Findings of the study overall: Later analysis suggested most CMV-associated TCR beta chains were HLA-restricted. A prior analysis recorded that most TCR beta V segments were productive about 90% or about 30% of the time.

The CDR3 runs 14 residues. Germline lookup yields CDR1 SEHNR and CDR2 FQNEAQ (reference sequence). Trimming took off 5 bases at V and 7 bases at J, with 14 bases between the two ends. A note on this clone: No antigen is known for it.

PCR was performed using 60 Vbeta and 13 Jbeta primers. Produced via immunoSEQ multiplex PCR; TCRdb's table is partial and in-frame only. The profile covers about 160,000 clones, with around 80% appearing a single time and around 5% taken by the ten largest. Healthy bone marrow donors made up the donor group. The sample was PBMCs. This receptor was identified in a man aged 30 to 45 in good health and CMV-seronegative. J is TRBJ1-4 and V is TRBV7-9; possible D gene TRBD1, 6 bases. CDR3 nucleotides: TGTGCCAGCAGCCGAGGGGGATTCGCTGAAAAACTGTTTTTT. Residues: CASSRGGFAEKLFF.